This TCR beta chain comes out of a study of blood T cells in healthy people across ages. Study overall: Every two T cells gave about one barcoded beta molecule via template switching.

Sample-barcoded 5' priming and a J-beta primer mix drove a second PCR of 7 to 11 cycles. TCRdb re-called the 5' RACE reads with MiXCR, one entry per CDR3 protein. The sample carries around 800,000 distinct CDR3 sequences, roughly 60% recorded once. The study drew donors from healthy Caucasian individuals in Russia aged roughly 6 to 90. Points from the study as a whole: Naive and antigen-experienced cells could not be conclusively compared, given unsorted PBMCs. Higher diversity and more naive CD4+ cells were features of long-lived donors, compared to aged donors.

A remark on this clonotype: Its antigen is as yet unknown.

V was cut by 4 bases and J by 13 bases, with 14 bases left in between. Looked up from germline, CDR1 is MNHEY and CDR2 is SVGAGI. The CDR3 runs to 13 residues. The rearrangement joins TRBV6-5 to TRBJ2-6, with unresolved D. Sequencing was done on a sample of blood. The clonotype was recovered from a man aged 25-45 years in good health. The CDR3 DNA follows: TGTGCCAGCAGTTTTGGTGGAAGGAGTGTCCTGACTTTC. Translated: CASSFGGRSVLTF.